Shown below are 22 T cell receptor beta chains from a single sample sequenced in a study of T-cell memory formation after mild COVID-19. TCRdb reanalysed the 5' RACE reads using MiXCR and keeps one entry per CDR3 protein. The table includes almost 550,000 distinct CDR3 sequences, around 21% detected once. Sample: PBMCs or a T cell subset sorted from them (not recorded which). These receptors were obtained from an adult woman who had mild COVID-19 (a few samples of this study predate the infection). Cell type and time point are not known.

The gene calls are TRBV12-3 or TRBV12-4 and TRBJ2-6, with D possibly TRBD2 on 6 matching bases. The CDR3 has 18 residues. V was clipped by 1 base and J by 2 bases, with 15 bases between them. The CDR3 sequence: CASSLEVGGGAGANVLTF. The CDR3 nucleotides are TGTGCCAGCAGTTTAGAGGTGGGAGGCGGCGCTGGGGCCAACGTCCTGACTTTC.

This chain links TRBV5-5 with TRBJ1-1; 9 positions match TRBD1. The J segment lost 1 base and the V segment lost 0 bases, leaving 4 bases of the junction unmatched. The CDR3 extends over 16 amino acids. In germline, CDR1 is SGHKS, CDR2 YYEKEE (reference sequence). The CDR3 reads CASSLVKGQGNTEAFF. CDR3 in DNA: TGTGCCAGCAGCTTGGTAAAGGGACAGGGGAACACTGAAGCTTTCTTT. Supplemented by reference TRBV5-5 and TRBJ1-1, the full variable domain reads DAGVTQSPTHLIKTRGQQVTLRCSPISGHKSVSWYQQVLGQGPQFIFQYYEKEERGRGNFPDRFSARQFPNYSSELNVNALLLGDSALYLCASSLVKGQGNTEAFFGQGTRLTVV.

The genes are TRBV7-9 and TRBJ1-2; 9 bases fit TRBD1. This CDR3 has 19 amino acids. Germline V CDR1 and CDR2: SEHNR, FQNEAQ (reference sequence). Trimming took 4 bases from V and 2 from J; bases not matched to a gene: 17. This CDR3 is CASSSSALTGTGSNYGYTF. The CDR3 DNA is TGTGCCAGCAGCTCCTCGGCGCTAACCGGGACAGGGTCCAACTATGGCTACACCTTC.

J is TRBJ2-7 and V is TRBV11-3, with 7 positions matching TRBD2. J lost 5 bases, V lost 1 base, and 8 bases had no gene match. Germline V lookup: CDR1 SGHNT, CDR2 YENEEA. The CDR3 length is 15 residues. The CDR3 DNA reads as TGTGCCAGCAGCTTAGCCAGCGGGATCCTACACGAGCAGTACTTC. It codes for CASSLASGILHEQYF. The whole variable domain, remainder taken from reference TRBV11-3 and TRBJ2-7, is EAGVVQSPRYKIIEKKQPVAFWCNPISGHNTLYWYLQNLGQGPELLIRYENEEAVDDSQLPKDRFSAERLKGVDSTLKIQPAELGDSAVYLCASSLASGILHEQYFGPGTRLTVT.

The chain employs TRBV6-5 and TRBJ2-1; a weak D match, TRBD2 (5 bases). The length of the CDR3 is 15 residues. In germline, CDR1 is MNHEY, CDR2 SVGAGI. Trimming left V 0 bases short and J 6 bases short, with 12 bases between. CDR3 sequence: CASSYSTGFGNEQFF. In nucleotides, the CDR3 is TGTGCCAGCAGTTACTCGACGGGGTTTGGCAATGAGCAGTTCTTC.

This clonotype was recorded a few times. This chain uses TRBV12-3 or TRBV12-4 with TRBJ2-2, with TRBD1 matching over 7 bases. The CDR3 consists of 15 residues. J gave up 4 bases and V 2 bases, and 4 bases lay outside the gene matches. CDR3 in DNA: TGTGCCAGCAGTTTACTGGGACAGCCCACCGGGGAGCTGTTTTTT. Residues: CASSLLGQPTGELFF.

This rearrangement joins TRBV7-6 to TRBJ2-1; TRBD2 agrees at 7 bases. V shed 0 bases, J shed 6 bases, and the junction held 5 bases outside the gene matches. CDR3 length equals 15 residues. Germline CDR1 SGHVS, CDR2 FNYEAQ. The CDR3 reads CASSLAGGGINEQFF. The CDR3 nucleotides read TGTGCCAGCAGCTTAGCTGGGGGAGGGATCAATGAGCAGTTCTTC.

This chain uses TRBV20-1 with TRBJ1-1; 8 nucleotides match TRBD1. The CDR3 has 14 residues. V was clipped by 3 bases and J by 3 bases; unmatched bases: 6. Germline CDR1 DFQATT, CDR2 SNEGSKA (reference sequence). The CDR3 DNA reads TGCAGTGCTAGCTCAGGGGGCAGGGACACTGAAGCTTTCTTT. Protein sequence: CSASSGGRDTEAFF.

This clonotype has just a few counts. The rearrangement uses TRBV7-6 and TRBJ1-5, with 11 bases fitting TRBD1. Looked up from germline, CDR1 is SGHVS and CDR2 is FNYEAQ. Trimming took 5 bases from V and 6 from J; bases not matched to a gene: 9. This CDR3 has 16 amino acids. CDR3 sequence reads: CASSHRDRGSTQPQHF. The CDR3 region has the DNA TGTGCCAGCAGCCACCGGGACAGGGGGAGTACTCAGCCCCAGCATTTT.

This clonotype has more than one count but fewer than ten. The chain joins TRBV24-1 to TRBJ2-2; 7 bases align to TRBD1. The CDR3 contains 15 residues. From germline, CDR1 is KGHDR and CDR2 SFDVKD. V trimming: 3 bases; J trimming: 6 bases; junction bases outside the gene matches: 6. CDR3 in DNA: TGTGCCACCAGTGATCCAGGGGGATGGGCCGGGGAGCTGTTTTTT. Its protein product is CATSDPGGWAGELFF.

The CDR3 spells CASSLGGQGLGNIQYF. The CDR3, as DNA: TGTGCCAGCAGCTTAGGAGGACAGGGGTTGGGGAACATTCAGTACTTC. The rearrangement joins TRBV7-9 to TRBJ2-4, with 9 bases matching TRBD1. This CDR3 is built from 16 residues. Per the germline V gene, CDR1 is SEHNR and CDR2 is FQNEAQ (reference sequence). J was trimmed by 7 bases and V by 1 base; bases with no gene match: 8.

V gene TRBV19 combines with J gene TRBJ1-4, with D possibly being TRBD1 (5 bases). From germline, CDR1 is LNHDA and CDR2 SQIVND (reference sequence). The length of the CDR3 is 14 residues. With 4 bases removed from V and 7 bases from J, the gap between germline ends came to 13 bases. The CDR3 sequence: CASSTGSAGEKLFF. The CDR3 nucleotides read TGTGCCAGTAGTACAGGGTCAGCGGGTGAAAAACTGTTTTTT.

In its sample, this clonotype was seen a few times. The rearrangement uses TRBV13 and TRBJ2-7; either TRBD1 or TRBD2 may supply D (5 bases each). Germline CDR1 PRHDT, CDR2 FYEKMQ (reference sequence). V was trimmed by 5 bases and J by 7 bases, leaving 15 bases between them. This CDR3 spans 13 amino acids. The CDR3 loop is CASSRRGRGEQYF. The CDR3, as DNA: TGTGCCAGCAGCCGAAGGGGCCGGGGAGAGCAGTACTTC. The full variable domain, in which reference TRBV13 and TRBJ2-7 provide the parts outside the CDR3, is AAGVIQSPRHLIKEKRETATLKCYPIPRHDTVYWYQQGPGQDPQFLISFYEKMQSDKGSIPDRFSAQQFSDYHSELNMSSLELGDSALYFCASSRRGRGEQYFGPGTRLTVT.

J is TRBJ1-1 and V is TRBV7-9; TRBD1 aligns across 11 bases. From germline, CDR1 is SEHNR and CDR2 FQNEAQ (reference sequence). The CDR3 sequence is 16 residues long. J lost 1 base, V lost 5 bases, and 6 bases had no gene match. The CDR3 loop is CASSPRDRGRNTEAFF. The DNA of the CDR3 is TGTGCCAGCAGCCCAAGGGACAGGGGGAGGAACACTGAAGCTTTCTTT.

This clonotype has a handful of counts. The V call is TRBV4-1, the J call TRBJ1-2; 11 nucleotides match TRBD1. In germline, CDR1 is MGHRA, CDR2 YSYEKL. This CDR3 has 15 residues. The V segment lost 4 bases and the J segment 4 bases; nucleotides outside the gene matches: 5. The CDR3 region has the DNA TGCGCCAGCAGCCCCGGACAGGGGGCTTTCTATGGCTACACCTTC. This sequence encodes CASSPGQGAFYGYTF.

This clonotype was counted a few times. The chain couples TRBV5-1 to TRBJ2-1, with D possibly TRBD2 on 7 matching bases. Germline V gives CDR1 SGHRS, CDR2 YFSETQ. The V gene lost 1 base and the J gene lost 5 bases, with 13 bases spanning the gap. This CDR3 has 15 amino acids. The CDR3 spells CASSLTAGANNEQFF. The CDR3, as DNA: TGCGCCAGCAGCTTGACTGCGGGGGCCAACAATGAGCAGTTCTTC.

The V and J genes are TRBV7-9 and TRBJ1-1; D is unclear. The CDR3 is 14 amino acids. V was shortened by 1 base and J by 6 bases, with 12 bases between the two germline ends. Germline CDR1 is SEHNR and CDR2 is FQNEAQ (reference sequence). CDR3 amino acids: CASSLVSVKAEAFF. CDR3 in DNA: TGTGCCAGCAGCTTAGTATCGGTAAAGGCTGAAGCTTTCTTT.

V is TRBV20-1 and J is TRBJ2-7, with 10 bases that match TRBD1. This CDR3 contains 14 residues. Germline V gene lookup returns CDR1 DFQATT and CDR2 SNEGSKA (reference sequence). Losses at the gene ends were 3 bases for V and 4 bases for J; bases not matched to a gene: 6. The CDR3 loop is CSARPGQGIYEQYF. The CDR3 region has the DNA TGCAGTGCTAGGCCGGGACAGGGGATTTACGAGCAGTACTTC.

V gene TRBV6-6 combines with J gene TRBJ1-5; D gene uncertain. Looked up from germline, CDR1 is MNHNY and CDR2 is SVGAGI (reference sequence). The CDR3 runs to 12 residues. The V gene lost 10 bases and the J gene lost 6 bases, with 13 bases spanning the gap. The CDR3 DNA reads as TGTGCCACCGATTTCGAGGGTCAGCCCCAGCATTTT. As protein: CATDFEGQPQHF.

This clonotype was found a few times. The chain is built from TRBV6-5 and TRBJ1-1, with a possible D match to TRBD1 (5 bases). Germline CDR1 and CDR2: MNHEY and SVGAGI. The CDR3 totals 13 residues. Trimming took 8 bases from V and 4 from J, leaving 14 bases between them. The CDR3 protein is CASGYGGGTEAFF. CDR3 bases: TGTGCCAGCGGATACGGGGGAGGCACTGAAGCTTTCTTT.

CDR3 in DNA: TGTGCCAGCAGCGTACTGCCGGGAGGGTCGTCCTACGAGCAGTACTTC. Encoded protein: CASSVLPGGSSYEQYF. The J gene is TRBJ2-7, the V gene TRBV9; 8 bases map to TRBD2. With V trimmed by 1 base and J by 1 base, 7 bases remained unmatched. CDR1 is SGDLS, CDR2 YYNGEE, per germline. CDR3 length: 16 amino acids.

This clonotype appeared once. The V and J genes are TRBV12-3 or TRBV12-4 and TRBJ1-5; TRBD1 is a possible D gene (6 bases). This CDR3 comprises 14 residues. Trimming removed 6 bases from V and 2 bases from J, with 11 bases in between. CDR3 sequence: CASRWGAGNQPQHF. In DNA, the CDR3 is TGTGCCAGCAGGTGGGGGGCCGGCAATCAGCCCCAGCATTTT.